This T cell receptor beta chain comes out of a study of T cells after yellow fever vaccination (dated by TCRdb to the late 2010s). Concerning the study at large: The SMART-Seq v4 Ultra Low Input RNA kit was used to prepare libraries from fractions with low cell numbers. To follow T-cell clones before and after both primary and booster YFV17D yellow fever vaccination, bulk TCR alpha and beta repertoires underwent longitudinal sequencing. Two healthy male donors, one aged 18 to 29 and one aged 30 to 40 years, were included in the cohort. Blood was collected at multiple timepoints before and after primary and secondary immunization, and bulk PBMC replicates and cell subsets were isolated. Paper-wide results and their limitations: Compared with the primary T-cell response, the secondary T-cell response was faster but weaker, reaching its peak on day 5 rather than on day 15. A small share of clonotypes occurred in both CD4 and CD8 compartments, likely arising from convergent recombination. Because abundant contaminating clonotypes from the bulk population could be contained in FACS-sorted repertoires, computational filtering was required. Because the study included only a couple of donors, the extent to which the findings can be generalized is limited. Most clones expanded after primary vaccination (around 97% of CD4 and approximately 86% of CD8) were re-detected after the booster, suggesting that broad memory maintenance occurred.

The instrument was an Illumina NovaSeq 6000. TCR cDNA was made using 5'RACE template switching, a step that added a universal primer site and unique molecular identifiers. Priming of cDNA synthesis was performed from both the TCR alpha and TCR beta constant segments. Two PCR steps were used to amplify libraries, with sample barcodes and sequencing adapters being added in the second step. Sequencing of libraries was done on Illumina HiSeq 2500 (2x100 bp) or NovaSeq (2x150 bp). On the authors' methods: Reads were demultiplexed and collapsed into UMI consensus sequences with MIGEC, and V(D)J alignment was performed with MiXCR. Using edgeR on replicate PBMC samples, clonotypes were called vaccine-responding if FDR was below 0.01 and the log2 fold change was above 5 up to day 15. Each bulk clonotype was labeled CD4 or CD8 based on which sequenced repertoire, CD4 or CD8, contained the clonotype at higher abundance. Using fastp at Q25 and MiXCR, TCRdb reprocessed the public reads and kept productive beta chains. Every distinct CDR3 protein forms one entry, paired with its most common genes and DNA. TCRdb's processing, not the study's, gives the V and J calls here. The sample profile shows some 350,000 distinct CDR3 sequences; approximately 4.2% of them were found once. Of the sample, 20% to 25% falls within the top ten clones.

As regards this clonotype: Its antigen is still unknown. Per-nucleotide qualities are absent, and no much larger clonotype sits a single base away.

The CDR3 runs 17 amino acids, cysteine and phenylalanine included. Here the CDR3 DNA is all that survives: 51 bases in frame from base 1. Via the germline V gene (reference sequence), CDR1 is LGHDT and CDR2 YNNKEL. Trimming takes 1 base from V and 0 bases from J, and the germline ends sit 14 bases apart. The sample's treatment or condition label, in plain terms: live attenuated yellow fever vaccine strain. At each blood-draw timepoint, two biological replicates of bulk PBMCs were obtained. PBMCs were isolated from peripheral blood using a standard Ficoll-Paque protocol. TriZol was used to extract RNA from bulk PBMCs, CD4 and CD8 fractions, and dextramer-positive and dextramer-negative fractions.

Here the chain combines TRBV3-1 and TRBJ2-3; the D gene cannot be resolved reliably. Here the sequenced sample was PBMCs, taken 5 days after the yellow fever booster vaccination. The TCR sequence derives from a man younger than 35 who received the YFV17D yellow fever vaccine. Read as DNA, the sequence is TGTGCCAGCAGCCAAGTTGTTTCGAGAACTAGCACAGATACGCAGTATTTT. This sequence encodes CASSQVVSRTSTDTQYF.